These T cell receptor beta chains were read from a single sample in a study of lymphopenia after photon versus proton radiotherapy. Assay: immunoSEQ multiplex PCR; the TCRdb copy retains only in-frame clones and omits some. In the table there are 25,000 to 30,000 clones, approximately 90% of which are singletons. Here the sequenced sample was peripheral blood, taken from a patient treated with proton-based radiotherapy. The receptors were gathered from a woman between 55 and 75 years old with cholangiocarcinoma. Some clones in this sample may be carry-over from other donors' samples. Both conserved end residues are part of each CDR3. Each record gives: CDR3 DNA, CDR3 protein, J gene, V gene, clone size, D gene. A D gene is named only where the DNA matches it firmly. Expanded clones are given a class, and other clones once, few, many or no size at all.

DNA: TGTGCCAGCTCAACAGCTCAAGAGACCCAGTACTTC
CDR3: CASSTAQETQYF
J: TRBJ2-5
V: TRBV18
size: NA
D: NA

DNA: TGCAGTGCTCTAAACCCGGAGGAGCAGTTCTTC
CDR3: CSALNPEEQFF
J: TRBJ2-1
V: TRBV20-1
size: NA
D: NA

DNA: TGTGCCAGCAGCGGATCCAGCGCCGGGGAGCTGTTTTTT
CDR3: CASSGSSAGELFF
J: TRBJ2-2
V: TRBV9
size: NA
D: NA

DNA: TGTGCCAGCTCCCCCGTTTGGGGCTGGGGCACTGAAGCTTTCTTT
CDR3: CASSPVWGWGTEAFF
J: TRBJ1-1
V: TRBV18
size: NA
D: NA

DNA: TGTGCCAGCAGTTACTCTTGGGGTGGACAGCCCCAGCATTTT
CDR3: CASSYSWGGQPQHF
J: TRBJ1-5
V: TRBV6-5
size: NA
D: NA

DNA: TGTGCCAGCTCACCATTGAGGGCGAATGAGCAGTTCTTC
CDR3: CASSPLRANEQFF
J: TRBJ2-1
V: TRBV18
size: NA
D: NA

DNA: TGTGCCAGCAGCTTAGTAGGAGGGGGCTACAATGAGCAGTTCTTC
CDR3: CASSLVGGGYNEQFF
J: TRBJ2-1
V: TRBV7-2
size: NA
D: NA

DNA: TGTGCCAGCTCACGCATCTACCAAGAGACCCAGTACTTC
CDR3: CASSRIYQETQYF
J: TRBJ2-5
V: TRBV18
size: NA
D: NA

DNA: TGTGCCAGCAGACCCCCCCTGGGGCCCTATGGCTACACCTTC
CDR3: CASRPPLGPYGYTF
J: TRBJ1-2
V: TRBV5-4
size: few
D: NA

DNA: TGTGCCAGCAGCCCCCGGACAGGGACCCAATATGGCTACACCTTC
CDR3: CASSPRTGTQYGYTF
J: TRBJ1-2
V: TRBV7-9
size: few
D: TRBD1

DNA: TGCGCCAGCAGCTTAACGGGAGGGTTCCAAGAGACCCAGTACTTC
CDR3: CASSLTGGFQETQYF
J: TRBJ2-5
V: TRBV5-1
size: NA
D: TRBD2

DNA: TGTGCCAGCAGCCCCAGGGGGCGTAACGGGGAGCTGTTTTTT
CDR3: CASSPRGRNGELFF
J: TRBJ2-2
V: TRBV11-3
size: NA
D: TRBD1

DNA: TGTGCCAGCAGTGAAGGGGAAACGATCCAAGAGACCCAGTACTTC
CDR3: CASSEGETIQETQYF
J: TRBJ2-5
V: TRBV2
size: once
D: NA

DNA: TGTGCCAGCAGCGAGCCAATACAAGCCTATGGCTACACCTTC
CDR3: CASSEPIQAYGYTF
J: TRBJ1-2
V: TRBV28
size: NA
D: NA

DNA: TGTGCCAGCAGCTTAGGCCTTGCGGGGGGAAGGACTGAAGCTTTCTTT
CDR3: CASSLGLAGGRTEAFF
J: TRBJ1-1
V: TRBV13
size: NA
D: NA

DNA: TGTGCCATCAGCACAGGGGGAGGTACCGGGGAGCTGTTTTTT
CDR3: CAISTGGGTGELFF
J: TRBJ2-2
V: TRBV10-3
size: NA
D: TRBD1

DNA: TGTGCCAGCAGCGCTACCATAGCGGGGGGGCTATACAATGAGCAGTTCTTC
CDR3: CASSATIAGGLYNEQFF
J: TRBJ2-1
V: TRBV9
size: NA
D: TRBD2

DNA: TGTGCCAGCAGCTCCAACGCAAGGGCTGGGGCCAACGTCCTGACTTTC
CDR3: CASSSNARAGANVLTF
J: TRBJ2-6
V: TRBV7-2
size: NA
D: NA

DNA: TGTGCCAGCAGTAGCCGGGTAGTGGGGGGCTACACCTTC
CDR3: CASSSRVVGGYTF
J: TRBJ1-2
V: TRBV5-6
size: NA
D: NA

DNA: TGTGCCAGCGCCTTTAGGTTCCGCGGGGGTGAGCAGTTCTTC
CDR3: CASAFRFRGGEQFF
J: TRBJ2-1
V: TRBV5-6
size: NA
D: TRBD2

DNA: TGTGCCAGCAGTTACTCATTGGGGGCTGGGAGCACTGAAGCTTTCTTT
CDR3: CASSYSLGAGSTEAFF
J: TRBJ1-1
V: TRBV6-5
size: NA
D: NA

DNA: TGTGCCAGCAGCTTAGGGACAGTTAATTCACCCCTCCACTTT
CDR3: CASSLGTVNSPLHF
J: TRBJ1-6
V: TRBV7-2
size: NA
D: NA

DNA: TGTGCCAGCAGCCTGGACAGTGATAATTCACCCCTCCACTTT
CDR3: CASSLDSDNSPLHF
J: TRBJ1-6
V: TRBV27
size: few
D: NA

DNA: TGTGCCAGCAGCTTGGGTGGCACAGACCCCTCCCGGTACAATGAGCAGTTCTTC
CDR3: CASSLGGTDPSRYNEQFF
J: TRBJ2-1
V: TRBV5-4
size: NA
D: NA

DNA: TGTGCCAGCAGCCAAGATCCAGGGAACGGCGGGGAGCTGTTTTTT
CDR3: CASSQDPGNGGELFF
J: TRBJ2-2
V: TRBV4-2
size: once
D: NA

DNA: TGTGCCAGCAGTCCCCGACAGGGCAATCAGCCCCAGCATTTT
CDR3: CASSPRQGNQPQHF
J: TRBJ1-5
V: TRBV27
size: NA
D: NA